This paragraph reports one T cell receptor (beta chain). These data originate in a study of blood T cell repertoires in COVID-19. Clones were read by immunoSEQ multiplex PCR, and TCRdb kept only the in-frame ones, dropping some. Here the sample spans about 370,000 clones, around 92% being singletons. The CDR3 consists of 13 residues. V lost 1 base and J 4 bases, leaving 6 bases between the germline ends. Germline lookup yields CDR1 SGHDT and CDR2 YYEEEE. The V gene is TRBV5-6, the J gene TRBJ1-3, with D unresolved. The TCR was taken from a woman aged 25-40 years with COVID-19, enrolled during active disease. The sample taken for sequencing was peripheral blood. CDR3 coding DNA: TGTGCCAGCAGCTTGTCGGGAGGAAACACCATATATTTT. Residues: CASSLSGGNTIYF. Full variable domain (missing parts from reference TRBV5-6 and TRBJ1-3): DAGVTQSPTHLIKTRGQQVTLRCSPKSGHDTVSWYQQALGQGPQFIFQYYEEEERQRGNFPDRFSGHQFPNYSSELNVNALLLGDSALYLCASSLSGGNTIYFGEGSWLTVV.